This paragraph reports one T cell receptor beta chain. Its matching antigen is unknown. This specimen belongs to a study of OX40 agonist ivuxolimab in advanced cancers. Overall study context: The study reported partial responses in three patients: one hepatocellular carcinoma, two cutaneous melanoma.

The CDR3 extends over 16 amino acids. J gave up 5 bases and V 5 bases, and 10 bases lay outside the gene matches. Germline lookup yields CDR1 LNHNV and CDR2 YYDKDF (reference sequence). Clones were sequenced by immunoSEQ multiplex PCR, and TCRdb holds only the in-frame ones, with some missing. The repertoire holds tens of thousands of clones, with 91% as singletons. Notes on the study in general: Clonal expansion by week 6 occurred in CD4+ and CD8+ blood T cells (at 0.1 to 3.0 mg/kg). There were, on average, more expanded clones in CD8+ T cells than in CD4+. Which antigen the expanded peripheral T cells recognized is unknown.

V usage is TRBV15 and J usage is TRBJ2-1; 9 positions agree with TRBD1. The sequences come from CD4+ or CD8+ T cells sorted from blood, collected in a trial of the OX40 agonist ivuxolimab. The TCR comes from an adult with an advanced solid tumor such as melanoma, head and neck, liver or kidney cancer. CDR3 loop: CATSSETGGPHNEQFF. In nucleotides, the CDR3 is TGTGCCACCAGCTCCGAAACAGGGGGCCCTCACAATGAGCAGTTCTTC.